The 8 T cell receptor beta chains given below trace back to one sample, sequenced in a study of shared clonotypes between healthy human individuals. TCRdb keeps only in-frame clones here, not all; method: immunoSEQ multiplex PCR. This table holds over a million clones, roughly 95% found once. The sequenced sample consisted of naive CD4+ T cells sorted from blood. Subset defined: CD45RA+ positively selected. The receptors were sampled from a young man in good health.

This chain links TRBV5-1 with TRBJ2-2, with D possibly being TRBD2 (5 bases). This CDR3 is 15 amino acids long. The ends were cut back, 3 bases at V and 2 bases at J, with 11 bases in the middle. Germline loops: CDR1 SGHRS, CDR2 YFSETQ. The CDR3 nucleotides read TGCGCCAGCAGCTGGAGCGGACCCAACACCGGGGAGCTGTTTTTT. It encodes CASSWSGPNTGELFF.

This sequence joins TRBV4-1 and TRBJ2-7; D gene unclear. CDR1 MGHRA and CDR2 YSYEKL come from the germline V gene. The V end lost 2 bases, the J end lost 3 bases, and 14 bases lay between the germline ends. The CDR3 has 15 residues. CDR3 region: CASSQSEVQIYEQYF. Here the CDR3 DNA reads TGCGCCAGCAGCCAAAGTGAAGTCCAAATCTACGAGCAGTACTTC.

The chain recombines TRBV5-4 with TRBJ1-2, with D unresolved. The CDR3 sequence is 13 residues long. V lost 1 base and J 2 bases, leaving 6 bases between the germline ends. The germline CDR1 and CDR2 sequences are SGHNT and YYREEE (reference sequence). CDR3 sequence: CASSLSQNYGYTF. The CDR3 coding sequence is TGTGCCAGCAGCTTGTCACAGAACTATGGCTACACCTTC.

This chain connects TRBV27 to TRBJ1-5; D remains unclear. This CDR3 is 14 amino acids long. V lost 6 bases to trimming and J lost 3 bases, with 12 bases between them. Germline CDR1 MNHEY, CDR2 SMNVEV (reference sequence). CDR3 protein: CASRALGNNQPQHF. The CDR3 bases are TGTGCCAGCAGGGCCTTGGGGAACAATCAGCCCCAGCATTTT.

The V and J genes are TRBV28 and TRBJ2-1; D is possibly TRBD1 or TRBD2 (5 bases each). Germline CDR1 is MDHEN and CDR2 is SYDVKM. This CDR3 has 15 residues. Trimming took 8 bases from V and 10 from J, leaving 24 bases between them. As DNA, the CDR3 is TGTGCCAGCCACCACCGTGGGGAGACAGTACGGGAGCAGTTCTTC. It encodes CASHHRGETVREQFF.

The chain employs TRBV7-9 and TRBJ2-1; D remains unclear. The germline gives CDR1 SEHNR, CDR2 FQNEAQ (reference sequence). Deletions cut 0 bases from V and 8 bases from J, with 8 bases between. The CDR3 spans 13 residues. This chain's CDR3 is CASSLAGLDEQFF. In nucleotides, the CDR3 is TGTGCCAGCAGCTTAGCCGGTCTCGATGAGCAGTTCTTC.

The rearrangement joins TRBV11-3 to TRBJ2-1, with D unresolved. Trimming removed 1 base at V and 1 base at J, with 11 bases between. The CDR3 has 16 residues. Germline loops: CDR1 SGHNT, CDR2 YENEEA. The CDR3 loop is CASSLGPSPSYNEQFF. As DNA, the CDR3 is TGTGCCAGCAGCTTAGGGCCCAGTCCATCCTACAATGAGCAGTTCTTC. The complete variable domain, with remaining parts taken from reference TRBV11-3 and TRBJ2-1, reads EAGVVQSPRYKIIEKKQPVAFWCNPISGHNTLYWYLQNLGQGPELLIRYENEEAVDDSQLPKDRFSAERLKGVDSTLKIQPAELGDSAVYLCASSLGPSPSYNEQFFGPGTRLTVL.

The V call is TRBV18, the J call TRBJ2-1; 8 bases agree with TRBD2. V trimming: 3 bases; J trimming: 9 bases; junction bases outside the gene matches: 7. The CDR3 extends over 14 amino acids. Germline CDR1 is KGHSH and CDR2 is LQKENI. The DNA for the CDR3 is TGTGCCAGCTCACCCGGGACTAGTGATACTGAGCAGTTCTTC. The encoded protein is CASSPGTSDTEQFF.